This T cell receptor beta chain came from a study of graft-versus-host responses after intestinal transplantation. Concerning this clone: Its antigen remains unidentified.

V dropped 0 bases and J dropped 1 base, with 7 bases sitting between them. The CDR3 covers 14 residues. Germline CDR1 is SGHRS and CDR2 is YFSETQ. Study results and limitations: The marrow of recipients harbored GvH clones, and ileum or blood showed some of them first. Researchers found peak circulating GvH clone levels linked to early post-transplant HvG declines.

Some clones are missing from TCRdb's copy, which holds only in-frame ones; the method was immunoSEQ multiplex PCR. The sample includes around 30,000 clones, about 85% of them seen just once. This TCR was sampled from a human patient who received an intestinal transplant, so some T cells may come from the graft donor. V usage is TRBV5-1 and J usage is TRBJ2-5; D is perhaps TRBD1 (5 bases). The material was PBMCs, obtained around 460 days after intestinal transplantation. CDR3 loop: CASSLGGSQETQYF. Written as DNA, the CDR3 is TGCGCCAGCAGCTTGGGGGGCAGCCAAGAGACCCAGTACTTC.